Below are 27 T cell receptor beta chains sequenced from a single sample in a study of blood T cell repertoires in COVID-19 (dated by TCRdb to the early 2020s). The method was the immunoSEQ multiplex PCR assay. Drawn from immuneACCESS, this table holds only the in-frame rearrangements with V and J called that TCRdb kept. Clones are partly lost; checked studies trace under half to an unresolved V gene and leave the rest unexplained. For this sample there are some 110,000 clones; approximately 79% appear just once. The ten largest make up under 3% of the sample. The sequenced material came from peripheral blood. The source is a man in his fifties or sixties with acute or convalescent COVID-19.

The chain employs TRBV5-6 and TRBJ2-7, with a possible D match to TRBD1 (6 bases). The CDR3 spans 13 residues. The germline V gene encodes CDR1 SGHDT and CDR2 YYEEEE. Trimming took 0 bases from V and 3 from J, leaving 7 bases between them. CDR3 sequence reads: CASSLGDNYEQYF. The DNA for the CDR3 is TGTGCCAGCAGCTTGGGGGACAACTACGAGCAGTACTTC.

V and J are TRBV10-3 and TRBJ2-2; D perhaps matches TRBD2 (6 bases). V was pared by 6 bases and J by 0 bases, with 11 bases between. Germline CDR1 reads ENHRY; CDR2 reads SYGVKD. There are 15 residues in the CDR3. The DNA of the CDR3 is TGTGCCATCAGGCTCGGGACTGCGAACACCGGGGAGCTGTTTTTT. It translates to CAIRLGTANTGELFF.

There are a few counts of this clone. The sample contains more than one DNA sequence encoding this CDR3. V is TRBV18 and J is TRBJ1-3; 7 bases map to TRBD1. The CDR3 covers 15 residues. In germline, CDR1 is KGHSH, CDR2 LQKENI. The ends lost 1 base at V and 0 bases at J; junction bases unmatched: 0. The CDR3 nucleotides read TGTGCCAGCTCACCACAGGGGGCCTCTGGAAACACCATATATTTT. Protein sequence: CASSPQGASGNTIYF.

The CDR3 sequence is CASSESKAGEQFF. The CDR3 bases are TGCGCCAGCAGTGAGTCAAAGGCGGGCGAGCAGTTCTTC. This chain links TRBV10-1 with TRBJ2-1, with D possibly matching TRBD2 (5 bases). The CDR3 covers 13 residues. Germline loops: CDR1 WNHNN, CDR2 SYGVQD (reference sequence). Trimming removed 0 bases at V and 10 bases at J, with 10 bases between.

J is TRBJ2-7 and V is TRBV19; 9 positions match TRBD1. In germline, CDR1 is LNHDA, CDR2 SQIVND (reference sequence). Losses at the gene ends were 6 bases for V and 7 bases for J; bases not matched to a gene: 7. The CDR3 has 13 residues. The chain's CDR3 is CASRQGAAREQYF. The CDR3 DNA reads TGTGCCAGTAGACAGGGGGCGGCCCGGGAGCAGTACTTC.

This clone occurred once. The genes are TRBV9 and TRBJ2-1; a possible D gene is TRBD1 (6 bases). Trimming removed 0 bases at V and 5 bases at J, with 15 bases between. Looked up from germline, CDR1 is SGDLS and CDR2 is YYNGEE. The CDR3 runs to 16 residues. The CDR3 DNA is TGTGCCAGCAGCGTAGGCGTGACAGGCGCAAACAATGAGCAGTTCTTC. Translation: CASSVGVTGANNEQFF. The full variable domain, completed using reference TRBV9 and TRBJ2-1, is DSGVTQTPKHLITATGQRVTLRCSPRSGDLSVYWYQQSLDQGLQFLIQYYNGEERAKGNILERFSAQQFPDLHSELNLSSLELGDSALYFCASSVGVTGANNEQFFGPGTRLTVL.

This chain links TRBV29-1 with TRBJ2-7, with 7 bases aligning to TRBD1. The trim removed 6 bases at V and 5 bases at J, leaving 7 bases unmatched. The CDR3 has 12 residues. Per germline, CDR1 SQVTM and CDR2 ANQGSEA. Written as DNA, the CDR3 is TGCAGCGTACGAACAGGGGCGGACGAGCAGTACTTC. Translating it yields CSVRTGADEQYF.

The sample holds one count of this clone. The CDR3 protein is CASSEDASGGPSGEQFF. CDR3 sequence (DNA): TGTGCCAGCAGTGAAGATGCTAGCGGGGGGCCGAGTGGTGAGCAGTTCTTC. The chain employs TRBV6-1 and TRBJ2-1; 11 nucleotides agree with TRBD2. V lost 1 base, J lost 9 bases, and 11 bases stayed unmatched. The V gene's germline CDR1 is MNHNS and CDR2 SASEGT. The CDR3 extends over 17 amino acids.

The genes are TRBV9 and TRBJ2-1; 8 bases line up with TRBD2. The CDR3 sequence is 13 residues long. Germline values: CDR1 SGDLS, CDR2 YYNGEE. The trim removed 5 bases at V and 3 bases at J, leaving 1 base unmatched. The DNA of the CDR3 is TGTGCCAGCAGTAGCGGGAACTACAATGAGCAGTTCTTC. It is translated as CASSSGNYNEQFF.

This chain uses TRBV7-9 with TRBJ2-5; 7 positions match TRBD2. Germline trimming cut 3 bases from V and 5 bases from J; bases unmatched to any gene: 9. Looked up from germline, CDR1 is SEHNR and CDR2 is FQNEAQ (reference sequence). The CDR3 covers 15 residues. CDR3 DNA sequence: TGTGCCAGCAGCTTTGTGGGAGGGCCGGGGGAGACCCAGTACTTC. It yields the protein CASSFVGGPGETQYF.

This clone was counted a few times. The chain uses TRBV7-3 and TRBJ2-2; no firm D call. Germline CDR1 is SGHTA and CDR2 is FQGTGA. CDR3 size: 14 residues. V was shortened by 5 bases and J by 2 bases, with 9 bases between the two germline ends. The CDR3 spells CASSPGSNTGELFF. As DNA, the CDR3 is TGTGCCAGCAGCCCAGGCAGCAACACCGGGGAGCTGTTTTTT.

On this clone itself: The sample carries other DNA sequences with the same CDR3. The chain is built from TRBV27 and TRBJ1-1, with D possibly being TRBD1 (6 bases). V gave up 5 bases and J gave up 0 bases, with 7 bases separating them. The CDR3 is made up of 13 amino acids. Germline V gene lookup returns CDR1 MNHEY and CDR2 SMNVEV (reference sequence). In DNA form, the CDR3 reads TGTGCCAGCAGTGACAGGATGAACACTGAAGCTTTCTTT. This codes for CASSDRMNTEAFF.

On this clone: Other DNA sequences in this sample translate to the same CDR3. V is TRBV19 and J is TRBJ1-5; the match to TRBD1 covers 8 bases. Germline lookup yields CDR1 LNHDA and CDR2 SQIVND (reference sequence). The junction had 3 bases not matched to a gene; V was cut back by 6 bases and J by 2 bases. The length of the CDR3 is 14 residues. Written as DNA, the CDR3 is TGTGCCAGTAGCCAGACAGGGGGCAATCAGCCCCAGCATTTT. It encodes CASSQTGGNQPQHF.

The chain carries TRBV16 and TRBJ2-7, with 7 bases aligning to TRBD1. CDR1 is KGHSY and CDR2 is FQNENV in the germline V gene. Germline trimming cut 2 bases from V and 3 bases from J; bases unmatched to any gene: 1. The CDR3 runs 13 residues. The CDR3 region is CASSQDRDYEQYF. CDR3 nucleotide sequence: TGTGCCAGCAGCCAAGACAGGGACTACGAGCAGTACTTC.

This clone came up a few times. The chain combines TRBV7-8 with TRBJ2-3, with 7 bases that match TRBD2. From germline, CDR1 is SGHVS and CDR2 FQNEAQ. This CDR3 is 16 amino acids long. Germline trimming cut 5 bases from V and 0 bases from J; bases unmatched to any gene: 8. CDR3 DNA sequence: TGTGCCAGCAGCACCTGGGACTACTCTAGCACAGATACGCAGTATTTT. Encoded protein: CASSTWDYSSTDTQYF.

This chain links TRBV5-4 with TRBJ2-3, with 9 bases fitting TRBD2. Trimming removed 4 bases from V and 0 bases from J; junction bases left unmatched: 3. The CDR3 covers 15 residues. CDR1 SGHNT and CDR2 YYREEE come from the germline V gene (reference sequence). In DNA form, the CDR3 reads TGTGCCAGCAGCACAGGACTAGCGAGCACAGATACGCAGTATTTT. It is translated as CASSTGLASTDTQYF. Complete variable domain (other parts from reference TRBV5-4 and TRBJ2-3): ETGVTQSPTHLIKTRGQQVTLRCSSQSGHNTVSWYQQALGQGPQFIFQYYREEENGRGNFPPRFSGLQFPNYSSELNVNALELDDSALYLCASSTGLASTDTQYFGPGTRLTVL.

The chain employs TRBV6-2 or TRBV6-3 and TRBJ2-2, with 8 bases matching TRBD2. V trimming: 0 bases; J trimming: 9 bases; junction bases outside the gene matches: 3. Germline CDR1 MNHEY, CDR2 SVGEGT. The CDR3 length is 14 residues. CDR3 in DNA: TGTGCCAGCAGTTACTCCGGGGGGGCCCGGGAGCTGTTTTTT. This encodes CASSYSGGARELFF.

The chain has TRBV2 and TRBJ2-7, with TRBD2 identical over 7 bases. Trimming cost V 6 bases and J 4 bases; bases outside gene matches: 12. This CDR3 is 15 amino acids long. Germline-derived CDR1 and CDR2 are SNHLY and FYNNEI. The CDR3 DNA follows: TGTGCCAGCAGCGACGGACTAGGCCCTTCTTACGAGCAGTACTTC. This gives the protein CASSDGLGPSYEQYF.

The genes are TRBV3-1 (or the pseudogene TRBV3-2) and TRBJ1-1; the D is unclear. CDR1 and CDR2 (germline): LGHDT, YNNKEL (reference sequence). Trimming took 0 bases from V and 11 from J, leaving 13 bases between them. This CDR3 region has 13 residues. CDR3 protein: CASSQESKGGAFF. As DNA, the CDR3 is TGTGCCAGCAGCCAAGAATCGAAGGGAGGGGCTTTCTTT.

The chain carries TRBV5-1 and TRBJ1-1; D is unclear. V was pared by 4 bases and J by 5 bases, with 21 bases between. Per germline, CDR1 SGHRS and CDR2 YFSETQ. The CDR3 totals 16 residues. The CDR3 here is CASSHSVSRDGTEAFF. In DNA form, the CDR3 reads TGCGCCAGCAGCCACTCAGTATCGAGGGATGGGACTGAAGCTTTCTTT.

This clone was detected only a few times. Other DNA sequences in the sample encode the same CDR3. The chain joins TRBV27 to TRBJ2-2; TRBD1 matches at 8 bases. Germline V gives CDR1 MNHEY, CDR2 SMNVEV (reference sequence). Unmatched junction bases numbered 5, after V lost 0 bases and J lost 5 bases. This CDR3 spans 16 amino acids. The CDR3 sequence: CASSLSSTGGTGELFF. In DNA, the CDR3 is TGTGCCAGCAGTTTATCGAGCACAGGGGGAACCGGGGAGCTGTTTTTT.

The CDR3 DNA reads TGCAGCGTTCGACAGGGAGATGGCTACACCTTC. Amino acids: CSVRQGDGYTF. This rearrangement joins TRBV29-1 to TRBJ1-2; 7 nucleotides line up with TRBD1. V was clipped by 5 bases and J by 6 bases; unmatched bases: 3. Germline V gene data show CDR1 as SQVTM and CDR2 as ANQGSEA. There are 11 residues in the CDR3.

CDR3 in DNA: TGTGCCAGCAGTGCCTTTGAAGGGGATGGCTACACCTTC. Translation: CASSAFEGDGYTF. J is TRBJ1-2 and V is TRBV27, with TRBD1 as a possible D gene (5 bases). Germline assignment: CDR1 MNHEY and CDR2 SMNVEV (reference sequence). The CDR3 extends over 13 amino acids. Trimming removed 5 bases at V and 6 bases at J, with 13 bases between.

The V and J genes are TRBV10-3 and TRBJ2-1; 10 bases match TRBD2. The J segment lost 7 bases and the V segment lost 4 bases, leaving 7 bases of the junction unmatched. Germline loops: CDR1 ENHRY, CDR2 SYGVKD. The CDR3 runs 15 residues. Written as DNA, the CDR3 is TGTGCCATCAGTGGGCTAGCGGGAGTTGAGAATGAGCAGTTCTTC. Its translation: CAISGLAGVENEQFF.

This chain links TRBV11-2 with TRBJ2-1; 7 nucleotides match TRBD2. J gave up 8 bases and V 5 bases, and 9 bases lay outside the gene matches. Germline lookup yields CDR1 SGHAT and CDR2 FQNNGV. This CDR3 spans 14 amino acids. CDR3 nucleotide sequence: TGTGCCAGCAGCCACCGGACTAGTCGCGATGAGCAGTTCTTC. This translates into CASSHRTSRDEQFF.

This sequence joins TRBV28 and TRBJ1-1; D is possibly TRBD1 (6 bases). Germline V gene lookup returns CDR1 MDHEN and CDR2 SYDVKM. The CDR3 contains 12 residues. Trimming cost V 3 bases and J 8 bases, with 10 bases left between them. The CDR3 is CASSFGGHEAFF. The CDR3 DNA reads as TGTGCCAGCAGTTTCGGGGGGCACGAAGCTTTCTTT.

This chain uses TRBV11-3 with TRBJ2-7; weak D call: TRBD2 (6 bases). CDR3 length: 14 amino acids. Trimming removed 5 bases from V and 4 bases from J, with 15 bases in between. Looked up from germline, CDR1 is SGHNT and CDR2 is YENEEA. CDR3 sequence: CASSPGGGWYEQYF. The DNA of the CDR3 is TGTGCCAGCAGCCCCGGAGGAGGGTGGTACGAGCAGTACTTC.